This T cell receptor beta chain was documented in a study of shared clonotypes between healthy human individuals. In the study overall: The plates for each donor numbered three CD4 naive, three CD4 memory, two CD8 naive and one CD8 memory. Study outcomes and limitations: Memory subsets generally showed smaller estimated richness than naive subsets did.

With respect to this clone: The antigen remains undetermined.

The input for sorted-subset replicate PCRs was approximately 190 ng DNA, about 30,000 T cell genomes. Only in-frame clones appear in the TCRdb table, and some are missing; sequencing was by immunoSEQ multiplex PCR. The data contain fewer than 2.5 million clones, approximately 93% of them singletons. Between the trimmed V and J ends, which lost 4 bases and 1 base, there was a span of 8 bases. Germline V CDR1 and CDR2: SNHLY, FYNNEI. The CDR3 contains 13 residues. Specimen: naive CD4+ T cells from PBMCs. The sample's subset: CD45RA+ positively selected. This clonotype originated in a man in his late teens or twenties in good health. Some clones in this sample may be carry-over from other donors' samples. V and J are TRBV2 and TRBJ2-7; D is undetermined. The CDR3 spells CASSAWLSYEQYF. As DNA, the CDR3 is TGTGCCAGCAGTGCTTGGCTTTCCTACGAGCAGTACTTC. Looking up the rest from reference TRBV2 and TRBJ2-7 gives the full variable domain: EPEVTQTPSHQVTQMGQEVILRCVPISNHLYFYWYRQILGQKVEFLVSFYNNEISEKSEIFDDQFSVERPDGSNFTLKIRSTKLEDSAMYFCASSAWLSYEQYFGPGTRLTVT.